The rows below give T cell receptor beta chains drawn from one sample of a study of CD8+CD57+ T cells in acquired aplastic anemia. TCRdb recomputed calls from the reads with MiXCR, one row per CDR3 protein. The table includes over 150,000 distinct CDR3 sequences, roughly half detected once. Material for sequencing was sorted CD4+, CD8+, or CD8+CD57+ T cells (not recorded which) from PBMCs. The receptors were gathered from a human donor in good health, serving as a control. CDR3s include the opening cysteine and the closing phenylalanine or tryptophan. A D gene is named only where the DNA matches it firmly. Size values are once, few and many counts, or a class for expanded clones, and some rows have none.

v_gene: TRBV4-2
d_gene: NA
j_gene: TRBJ2-7
len: 16
abundance: NA
CDR3aa: CASSQATTSTVYEQYF
CDR3nt: TGTGCCAGCAGCCAAGCGACCACAAGCACCGTCTACGAGCAGTACTTC

v_gene: TRBV25-1
d_gene: NA
j_gene: TRBJ2-1
len: 15
abundance: few
CDR3aa: CASSEVGTDHNEQFF
CDR3nt: TGTGCCAGCAGTGAGGTGGGGACGGACCACAATGAGCAGTTCTTC

v_gene: TRBV20-1
d_gene: TRBD1
j_gene: TRBJ1-2
len: 14
abundance: many
CDR3aa: CSARWLGQPEGYTF
CDR3nt: TGCAGTGCTAGATGGTTGGGACAGCCGGAGGGCTACACCTTC

v_gene: TRBV12-3/TRBV12-4
d_gene: NA
j_gene: TRBJ2-5
len: 14
abundance: NA
CDR3aa: CASSLLGPDMTQYF
CDR3nt: TGTGCCAGCAGCCTCCTAGGGCCCGATATGACCCAGTACTTC

v_gene: TRBV5-1
d_gene: TRBD1
j_gene: TRBJ1-3
len: 15
abundance: many
CDR3aa: CASSLDRDRGNTIYF
CDR3nt: TGCGCCAGCAGCTTGGACCGGGACAGAGGAAACACCATATATTTT

v_gene: TRBV4-3
d_gene: NA
j_gene: TRBJ1-3
len: 15
abundance: many
CDR3aa: CASSQGRESGNTIYF
CDR3nt: TGCGCCAGCAGCCAAGGTAGAGAGTCGGGAAACACCATATATTTT

v_gene: TRBV25-1
d_gene: NA
j_gene: TRBJ1-1
len: 15
abundance: NA
CDR3aa: CASSISFSGNTEAFF
CDR3nt: TGTGCCAGCAGTATATCCTTTAGTGGGAACACTGAAGCTTTCTTT

v_gene: TRBV29-1
d_gene: NA
j_gene: TRBJ2-7
len: 14
abundance: medium-sized
CDR3aa: CSVQGRVPAGEQYF
CDR3nt: TGCAGCGTTCAGGGACGGGTCCCGGCTGGTGAGCAGTACTTC

v_gene: TRBV20-1
d_gene: NA
j_gene: TRBJ2-5
len: 13
abundance: many
CDR3aa: CSASNPHQETQYF
CDR3nt: TGCAGTGCTAGTAACCCCCACCAAGAGACCCAGTACTTC

v_gene: TRBV20-1
d_gene: TRBD2
j_gene: TRBJ2-7
len: 13
abundance: NA
CDR3aa: CSARDPSGVEQYF
CDR3nt: TGCAGTGCTAGAGACCCTAGCGGGGTTGAGCAGTACTTC

v_gene: TRBV10-2
d_gene: NA
j_gene: TRBJ1-1
len: 14
abundance: NA
CDR3aa: CASSGGTQNTEAFF
CDR3nt: TGCGCCAGCAGTGGGGGGACACAGAACACTGAAGCTTTCTTT

v_gene: TRBV5-1
d_gene: NA
j_gene: TRBJ2-7
len: 14
abundance: NA
CDR3aa: CATSGGESGYEQYF
CDR3nt: TGCGCCACCTCTGGGGGCGAAAGTGGGTACGAGCAGTACTTC

v_gene: TRBV5-1
d_gene: NA
j_gene: TRBJ1-2
len: 14
abundance: many
CDR3aa: CASSPQDRNYGYTF
CDR3nt: TGCGCCAGCAGCCCACAAGACAGAAACTATGGCTACACCTTC

v_gene: TRBV19
d_gene: TRBD1
j_gene: TRBJ2-3
len: 15
abundance: NA
CDR3aa: CASSMRQGGTDTQYF
CDR3nt: TGTGCCAGTAGTATGCGCCAGGGGGGCACAGATACGCAGTATTTT

v_gene: TRBV6-6
d_gene: TRBD1
j_gene: TRBJ1-5
len: 15
abundance: NA
CDR3aa: CASSYRDSGNQPQHF
CDR3nt: TGTGCCAGCAGTTACCGGGACAGCGGCAATCAGCCCCAGCATTTT

v_gene: TRBV3-1
d_gene: TRBD1
j_gene: TRBJ2-4
len: 13
abundance: NA
CDR3aa: CASSQGDRNIQYF
CDR3nt: TGTGCCAGCAGCCAAGGGGACAGAAACATTCAGTACTTC

v_gene: TRBV6-2/TRBV6-3
d_gene: NA
j_gene: TRBJ1-2
len: 14
abundance: many
CDR3aa: CASSDGGSPYGYTF
CDR3nt: TGTGCCAGCAGTGACGGAGGGTCACCCTATGGCTACACCTTC

v_gene: TRBV20-1
d_gene: NA
j_gene: TRBJ2-3
len: 10
abundance: NA
CDR3aa: CSATEGTQYF
CDR3nt: TGCAGTGCCACAGAGGGTACGCAGTATTTT

v_gene: TRBV20-1
d_gene: TRBD1
j_gene: TRBJ1-2
len: 14
abundance: NA
CDR3aa: CSASGSGTDYGYTF
CDR3nt: TGCAGTGCTAGTGGGTCCGGGACAGACTATGGCTACACCTTC

v_gene: TRBV2
d_gene: NA
j_gene: TRBJ2-5
len: 14
abundance: NA
CDR3aa: CASSGTAGIETQYF
CDR3nt: TGTGCCAGCAGTGGGACCGCAGGTATAGAGACCCAGTACTTC

v_gene: TRBV24-1
d_gene: TRBD2
j_gene: TRBJ2-3
len: 14
abundance: NA
CDR3aa: CATSEAGGSDTQYF
CDR3nt: TGTGCCACCAGTGAAGCGGGGGGTAGCGATACGCAGTATTTT

v_gene: TRBV20-1
d_gene: NA
j_gene: TRBJ1-2
len: 16
abundance: NA
CDR3aa: CSARDGGRTTGYGYTF
CDR3nt: TGCAGTGCTAGAGATGGAGGCAGAACTACGGGATATGGCTACACCTTC

v_gene: TRBV2
d_gene: NA
j_gene: TRBJ1-5
len: 14
abundance: NA
CDR3aa: CASSPSYGNQPQHF
CDR3nt: TGTGCCAGCAGTCCTAGCTACGGGAATCAGCCCCAGCATTTT

v_gene: TRBV25-1
d_gene: NA
j_gene: TRBJ1-5
len: 17
abundance: few
CDR3aa: CASTRLGEAPCNQPQHF
CDR3nt: TGTGCCAGCACGAGGTTGGGGGAGGCCCCTTGCAATCAGCCCCAGCATTTT

v_gene: TRBV7-9
d_gene: NA
j_gene: TRBJ2-5
len: 14
abundance: NA
CDR3aa: CASSLHPGQETQYF
CDR3nt: TGTGCCAGCAGCTTACATCCAGGGCAAGAGACCCAGTACTTC

v_gene: TRBV2
d_gene: TRBD1
j_gene: TRBJ2-7
len: 15
abundance: NA
CDR3aa: CASGAGYRGSYEQYF
CDR3nt: TGTGCCAGCGGAGCAGGATACAGGGGCTCATACGAGCAGTACTTC

v_gene: TRBV4-1
d_gene: TRBD2
j_gene: TRBJ2-3
len: 16
abundance: NA
CDR3aa: CASSSGTSGGTDTQYF
CDR3nt: TGCGCCAGCAGCTCCGGGACTAGCGGGGGGACAGATACGCAGTATTTT

v_gene: TRBV7-3
d_gene: NA
j_gene: TRBJ1-5
len: 13
abundance: many
CDR3aa: CASSLDGGQPQHF
CDR3nt: TGTGCCAGCAGCTTAGATGGAGGTCAGCCCCAGCATTTT

v_gene: TRBV7-8
d_gene: NA
j_gene: TRBJ2-2
len: 15
abundance: many
CDR3aa: CASSLGRGRAGELFF
CDR3nt: TGTGCCAGCAGCTTAGGCAGGGGCCGGGCCGGGGAGCTGTTTTTT

v_gene: TRBV9
d_gene: NA
j_gene: TRBJ2-1
len: 15
abundance: NA
CDR3aa: CASSVDGRTYNEQFF
CDR3nt: TGTGCCAGCAGCGTAGACGGCCGTACCTACAATGAGCAGTTCTTC

v_gene: TRBV4-3
d_gene: NA
j_gene: TRBJ2-7
len: 18
abundance: many
CDR3aa: CASSQAWASTDVSYEQYF
CDR3nt: TGCGCCAGCAGCCAAGCTTGGGCTTCGACTGACGTCTCCTACGAGCAGTACTTC

v_gene: TRBV29-1
d_gene: NA
j_gene: TRBJ2-7
len: 12
abundance: NA
CDR3aa: CSVEDVSYEQYF
CDR3nt: TGCAGCGTTGAAGATGTATCCTACGAGCAGTACTTC

v_gene: TRBV20-1
d_gene: TRBD2
j_gene: TRBJ2-7
len: 15
abundance: once
CDR3aa: CSASTGTSGKYEQYF
CDR3nt: TGCAGTGCTAGCACTGGGACTAGCGGAAAGTACGAGCAGTACTTC

v_gene: TRBV19
d_gene: TRBD1
j_gene: TRBJ2-6
len: 15
abundance: once
CDR3aa: CAGGTGPTGANVLTF
CDR3nt: TGTGCCGGCGGGACAGGCCCAACTGGGGCCAACGTCCTGACTTTC

v_gene: TRBV11-2
d_gene: NA
j_gene: TRBJ1-6
len: 15
abundance: many
CDR3aa: CASSFRGRDNSPLHF
CDR3nt: TGTGCCAGCAGCTTCAGGGGCCGGGATAATTCACCCCTCCACTTT

v_gene: TRBV9
d_gene: NA
j_gene: TRBJ2-3
len: 15
abundance: few
CDR3aa: CASSVAPGGRNEQYF
CDR3nt: TGTGCCAGCAGCGTGGCTCCGGGGGGCCGGAATGAGCAGTATTTT

v_gene: TRBV28
d_gene: NA
j_gene: TRBJ1-5
len: 15
abundance: NA
CDR3aa: CASSPRGLGNQPQHF
CDR3nt: TGTGCCAGCAGTCCGCGGGGGCTTGGCAATCAGCCCCAGCATTTT

v_gene: TRBV11-2
d_gene: NA
j_gene: TRBJ1-6
len: 15
abundance: NA
CDR3aa: CASSWGHGGGSPLHF
CDR3nt: TGTGCCAGCAGCTGGGGACACGGTGGGGGGTCACCCCTCCACTTT